Listed below are T cell receptor beta chains from one sample, sequenced in a study of cytomegalovirus exposure and HLA in healthy donors. The protocol was immunoSEQ multiplex PCR, while the TCRdb copy is restricted to in-frame clones and leaves out a portion. The sample lists about 160,000 clones; 70% to 85% were seen once. The sequenced sample consisted of PBMCs. The receptors come from a man in his forties in good health and CMV-seronegative. The CDR3 runs from the conserved cysteine through the conserved F or W. The D gene is left open where the match is weak. Rows give clone size only sometimes, using once, few, many, or a class for an expanded clone.

j_gene | v_gene | d_gene | abundance | CDR3aa | CDR3nt
TRBJ2-3 | TRBV7-2 | . | . | CASSKGGGTDTQYF | TGTGCCAGCAGCAAAGGGGGGGGGACAGATACGCAGTATTTT
TRBJ2-1 | TRBV28 | . | . | CASSQEGAPYNEQFF | TGTGCCAGCAGTCAGGAGGGGGCGCCCTACAATGAGCAGTTCTTC
TRBJ2-7 | TRBV19 | TRBD2 | once | CASSSRTSGSYEQYF | TGTGCCAGTAGTAGTCGGACTAGCGGGAGCTACGAGCAGTACTTC
TRBJ2-7 | TRBV7-2 | TRBD2 | . | CASSLISGSYEQYF | TGTGCCAGCAGCTTGATTAGCGGGAGTTACGAGCAGTACTTC
TRBJ1-2 | TRBV6-6 | TRBD1 | . | CASTPDRAERTF | TGTGCCAGCACTCCAGACAGGGCCGAGAGAACCTTC
TRBJ1-4 | TRBV6-1 | . | . | CASSELGGYEKLFF | TGTGCCAGCAGTGAATTGGGGGGGTATGAAAAACTGTTTTTT
TRBJ2-1 | TRBV28 | TRBD1 | once | CASRTGRYNEQFF | TGTGCCAGCCGGACAGGGAGATACAATGAGCAGTTCTTC
TRBJ2-7 | TRBV5-1 | . | . | CASKLKGVSEQYF | TGCGCCAGCAAGCTTAAGGGGGTCTCCGAGCAGTACTTC
TRBJ2-6 | TRBV29-1 | . | . | CSVGGPLAGSGANVLTF | TGCAGCGTTGGGGGGCCCTTAGCTGGCTCTGGGGCCAACGTCCTGACTTTC
TRBJ2-6 | TRBV5-1 | TRBD1 | . | CASSLGGQGWTGANVLTF | TGCGCCAGCAGCTTGGGGGGACAGGGGTGGACTGGGGCCAACGTCCTGACTTTC
TRBJ2-2 | TRBV27 | TRBD2 | . | CASSLRLGTSSRNTGELFF | TGTGCCAGCAGTTTAAGGTTGGGGACTAGCTCGCGGAACACCGGGGAGCTGTTTTTT
TRBJ2-7 | TRBV6-5 | TRBD2 | . | CASSRGGRETYEQYF | TGTGCCAGCAGTCGGGGGGGCAGGGAGACCTACGAGCAGTACTTC
TRBJ2-2 | TRBV15 | TRBD2 | few | CATSRVYGEGTGELFF | TGTGCCACCAGCAGAGTGTATGGGGAGGGAACCGGGGAGCTGTTTTTT
TRBJ1-2 | TRBV4-2 | . | . | CASSQDSNEGYGYTF | TGTGCCAGCAGCCAAGATTCGAATGAGGGCTATGGCTACACCTTC
TRBJ2-3 | TRBV18 | TRBD2 | . | CASSPPTSGSADTQYF | TGTGCCAGCTCACCACCGACTAGCGGGAGTGCAGATACGCAGTATTTT
TRBJ1-2 | TRBV5-1 | TRBD1 | . | CASSLGTGDGYTF | TGCGCCAGCAGCTTGGGGACAGGGGATGGCTACACCTTC
TRBJ2-2 | TRBV27 | TRBD2 | . | CASSRGLAETGELFF | TGTGCCAGCAGTCGGGGACTAGCGGAAACCGGGGAGCTGTTTTTT
TRBJ2-3 | TRBV27 | . | few | CASSLRQTDTQYF | TGTGCCAGCAGTTTGCGACAGACAGATACGCAGTATTTT
TRBJ2-7 | TRBV6-1 | TRBD1 | . | CASRGQAKYEQYF | TGTGCCAGCAGGGGACAGGCTAAATACGAGCAGTACTTC
TRBJ2-2 | TRBV7-2 | . | . | CASSGRNTGELFF | TGTGCCAGCAGCGGGCGGAACACCGGGGAGCTGTTTTTT
TRBJ2-2 | TRBV7-9 | TRBD1 | . | CAGGQGNTGELFF | TGTGCCGGAGGACAGGGGAACACCGGGGAGCTGTTTTTT
TRBJ1-3 | TRBV5-1 | . | . | CASSPDSVPDSGNTIYF | TGCGCCAGCAGCCCGGACAGCGTACCCGACTCTGGAAACACCATATATTTT
TRBJ1-2 | TRBV5-4 | . | . | CASSLGASRDYTF | TGTGCCAGCAGCTTGGGGGCCAGCAGGGACTACACCTTC
TRBJ1-5 | TRBV7-8 | TRBD1 | once | CASSSSGTGHNQPQHF | TGTGCCAGCAGCTCCTCCGGGACAGGGCATAATCAGCCCCAGCATTTT
TRBJ2-7 | TRBV25-1 | . | . | CASSGGTFLEQYF | TGTGCCAGCAGTGGAGGGACTTTCCTCGAGCAGTACTTC
TRBJ1-4 | TRBV7-9 | . | . | CASSPGTKGVEDEKLFF | TGTGCCAGCAGTCCCGGGACTAAGGGGGTGGAGGATGAAAAACTGTTTTTT
TRBJ2-7 | TRBV28 | . | . | CASAQGGTYEQYF | TGTGCCAGTGCTCAGGGGGGCACCTACGAGCAGTACTTC
TRBJ2-7 | TRBV29-1 | . | . | CSAGSYEQYF | TGCAGCGCAGGCTCCTACGAGCAGTACTTC
TRBJ1-5 | TRBV19 | . | . | CASTMGGAAYQPQHF | TGTGCCAGTACCATGGGGGGAGCTGCCTATCAGCCCCAGCATTTT
TRBJ2-1 | TRBV27 | TRBD2 | . | CASRSGTNNEQFF | TGTGCCAGCAGATCCGGGACTAACAATGAGCAGTTCTTC
TRBJ1-4 | TRBV4-1 | . | . | CASSQVGQPNEKLFF | TGCGCCAGCAGCCAAGTAGGACAGCCGAATGAAAAACTGTTTTTT
TRBJ2-1 | TRBV6-1 | TRBD1 | . | CASSADRENDNEQFF | TGTGCCAGCAGTGCGGACAGGGAGAACGACAATGAGCAGTTCTTC
TRBJ2-5 | TRBV11-3 | TRBD1 | . | CASSLTGTGAEEQYF | TGTGCCAGCAGCTTGACCGGGACAGGGGCTGAAGAGCAGTACTTC
TRBJ2-1 | TRBV29-1 | . | . | CSVRSGMGANEQFF | TGCAGCGTTCGGAGCGGGATGGGGGCCAATGAGCAGTTCTTC
TRBJ2-5 | TRBV7-2 | TRBD2 | once | CASSGGLAEGRYQETQYF | TGTGCCAGCAGCGGAGGACTAGCGGAGGGGAGATACCAAGAGACCCAGTACTTC
TRBJ2-6 | TRBV19 | . | . | CATTPGSGANVLTF | TGTGCCACGACCCCGGGCTCTGGGGCCAACGTCCTGACTTTC
TRBJ2-6 | TRBV7-9 | . | . | CASSSPGSSGANVLTF | TGTGCCAGCAGCTCACCCGGGAGCTCTGGGGCCAACGTCCTGACTTTC